The rows below give T cell receptor beta chains drawn from one sample of a study of blood T cell repertoires in COVID-19. Only in-frame clones appear in the TCRdb table, and some are missing; sequencing was by immunoSEQ multiplex PCR. This table has roughly 150,000 clones, less than 80% appearing once. Material: PBMCs or T cells enriched from blood (not recorded which). These receptors were collected from a woman in her 70s in a cohort exposed to, infected with or recovered from COVID-19 (not recorded which). CDR3s include the opening cysteine and the closing phenylalanine or tryptophan. The order of the fields is D gene, clone size, J gene, V gene, CDR3 protein, CDR3 DNA. A D gene is named only where the DNA matches it firmly. Clone size, where shown, is once, few, many, or a class for clones that have expanded.

TRBD1 | - | TRBJ1-4 | TRBV3-1/TRBV3-2 | CASSQGQGWTNEKLFF | TGTGCCAGCAGCCAGGGACAGGGTTGGACTAATGAAAAACTGTTTTTT
- | - | TRBJ2-7 | TRBV4-1 | CASSTARTGTYEQYF | TGCGCCAGCAGCACCGCCCGGACGGGAACCTACGAGCAGTACTTC
- | - | TRBJ1-4 | TRBV28 | CASSSPEKLFF | TGTGCCAGCAGTAGCCCTGAAAAACTGTTTTTT
- | - | TRBJ2-6 | TRBV28 | CASSFPGFGANVLTF | TGTGCCAGCAGTTTTCCAGGGTTCGGGGCCAACGTCCTGACTTTC
TRBD1 | - | TRBJ1-2 | TRBV7-8 | CASSLAAGGKGYTF | TGTGCCAGCAGCTTAGCGGCAGGGGGGAAGGGCTACACCTTC
- | - | TRBJ1-2 | TRBV19 | CASSIQGRINYGYTF | TGTGCCAGTAGTATCCAGGGAAGAATCAACTATGGCTACACCTTC
TRBD2 | once | TRBJ2-7 | TRBV27 | CASRAQVSGSKQYF | TGTGCCAGCAGGGCGCAGGTTAGCGGGAGCAAGCAGTACTTC
- | - | TRBJ1-5 | TRBV19 | CASKGQTHQPQHF | TGTGCCAGTAAAGGACAGACTCATCAGCCCCAGCATTTT
- | - | TRBJ2-7 | TRBV2 | CASSGLGYEQYF | TGTGCCAGCAGTGGGCTAGGCTACGAGCAGTACTTC
TRBD1 | few | TRBJ2-7 | TRBV18 | CASADRSFNYEQYF | TGTGCCAGCGCGGACAGGTCTTTCAACTACGAGCAGTACTTC
TRBD1 | - | TRBJ2-4 | TRBV5-1 | CASSLGARGKNIQYF | TGCGCCAGCAGCTTGGGGGCCAGGGGGAAAAACATTCAGTACTTC
- | - | TRBJ2-2 | TRBV6-5 | CASNLSGGNTGELFF | TGTGCCAGCAACCTTTCAGGTGGAAACACCGGGGAGCTGTTTTTT
- | - | TRBJ2-4 | TRBV28 | CASSLLGVAKNIQYF | TGTGCCAGCAGTTTATTAGGAGTAGCCAAAAACATTCAGTACTTC
TRBD2 | few | TRBJ2-7 | TRBV20-1 | CSASIGRAPYEQYF | TGCAGTGCTAGTATCGGGAGGGCCCCCTACGAGCAGTACTTC
- | many | TRBJ1-5 | TRBV6-5 | CASSTSGLGNQPQHF | TGTGCCAGCAGTACCAGCGGCCTAGGCAATCAGCCCCAGCATTTT
TRBD1 | - | TRBJ2-7 | TRBV27 | CASSSWDRPYEQYF | TGTGCCAGCAGTTCCTGGGACAGGCCCTACGAGCAGTACTTC
- | few | TRBJ2-6 | TRBV11-2 | CASSLDSDSPGANVLTF | TGTGCCAGCAGCTTAGATTCGGACAGTCCTGGGGCCAACGTCCTGACTTTC
TRBD2 | - | TRBJ2-5 | TRBV29-1 | CSAQRTSGRPGETQYF | TGCAGCGCACAGCGGACTAGCGGGAGGCCCGGGGAGACCCAGTACTTC
TRBD1 | few | TRBJ1-2 | TRBV5-1 | CASSLQRQGGYTF | TGCGCCAGCAGCTTGCAGAGACAGGGGGGCTACACCTTC
TRBD1 | - | TRBJ1-1 | TRBV5-1 | CASSAGQPNTEAFF | TGCGCCAGCAGCGCGGGACAGCCGAACACTGAAGCTTTCTTT
- | - | TRBJ1-2 | TRBV3-1/TRBV3-2 | CASSQADRAYGYTF | TGTGCCAGCAGCCAAGCGGACAGAGCTTATGGCTACACCTTC
- | once | TRBJ2-5 | TRBV18 | CASSQLTQETQYF | TGTGCCAGCTCACAGCTCACCCAAGAGACCCAGTACTTC
TRBD2 | - | TRBJ2-3 | TRBV6-5 | CASSSWTSGAPDTQYF | TGTGCCAGCAGTTCCTGGACTAGCGGGGCCCCGGATACGCAGTATTTT
TRBD2 | - | TRBJ2-1 | TRBV19 | CASSVTSGSSYNEQFF | TGTGCCAGTAGTGTTACTAGCGGGAGCTCCTACAATGAGCAGTTCTTC
TRBD2 | few | TRBJ2-1 | TRBV4-1 | CASSRIIAGNEQFF | TGCGCCAGCAGCCGAATAATAGCGGGGAATGAGCAGTTCTTC
TRBD1 | - | TRBJ2-3 | TRBV19 | CASSPGQGGDTQYF | TGTGCCAGTAGCCCCGGACAGGGAGGAGATACGCAGTATTTT
TRBD1 | few | TRBJ1-1 | TRBV7-6 | CASSATGGTEAFF | TGTGCCAGCAGCGCAACAGGGGGCACTGAAGCTTTCTTT
TRBD2 | - | TRBJ2-1 | TRBV11-2 | CASSFWTSNFENEQFF | TGTGCCAGCAGCTTTTGGACTAGCAACTTTGAGAATGAGCAGTTCTTC
- | - | TRBJ2-3 | TRBV10-3 | CAIGTPSSTDTQYF | TGTGCCATCGGGACTCCGTCTAGCACAGATACGCAGTATTTT
- | - | TRBJ2-7 | TRBV19 | CASRDSGLSYEQYF | TGTGCCAGTAGAGATTCGGGACTCTCCTACGAGCAGTACTTC
TRBD1 | once | TRBJ2-7 | TRBV10-3 | CAIRGQALSYEQYF | TGTGCCATCAGAGGACAGGCCCTATCCTACGAGCAGTACTTC
TRBD2 | - | TRBJ2-3 | TRBV4-2 | CASSQGLAGRKYTDTQYF | TGTGCCAGCAGCCAGGGGCTAGCGGGACGAAAGTACACAGATACGCAGTATTTT
TRBD1 | - | TRBJ1-2 | TRBV30 | CAWSTGVGWYGYTF | TGTGCCTGGAGTACAGGGGTTGGTTGGTATGGCTACACCTTC
- | - | TRBJ1-1 | TRBV12-3/TRBV12-4 | CASSYGGNTEAFF | TGTGCCAGCAGTTACGGGGGGAACACTGAAGCTTTCTTT
- | - | TRBJ2-6 | TRBV28 | CASTQGIFSGANVLTF | TGTGCCAGCACACAGGGAATCTTCTCTGGGGCCAACGTCCTGACTTTC
TRBD2 | - | TRBJ2-1 | TRBV10-2 | CASRPAGGRSSYNEQFF | TGCGCCAGCCGCCCCGCGGGGGGGAGGAGCTCCTACAATGAGCAGTTCTTC
TRBD2 | few | TRBJ2-1 | TRBV6-5 | CASSKLAGSHNEQFF | TGTGCCAGCAGTAAACTAGCGGGATCGCACAATGAGCAGTTCTTC
TRBD1 | - | TRBJ2-5 | TRBV18 | CASWGTAESQETQYF | TGTGCCAGCTGGGGGACAGCGGAGTCCCAAGAGACCCAGTACTTC
- | - | TRBJ2-5 | TRBV7-9 | CASSLDREGTQYF | TGTGCCAGCAGCTTGGACAGGGAGGGGACCCAGTACTTC
- | - | TRBJ1-3 | TRBV6-5 | CATRSGNTIYF | TGTGCCACCCGCTCTGGAAACACCATATATTTT
- | - | TRBJ2-1 | TRBV6-5 | CASLSQAVLYNEQFF | TGTGCCAGCCTTTCTCAAGCGGTCCTATACAATGAGCAGTTCTTC
TRBD1 | - | TRBJ2-4 | TRBV5-1 | CASSLGQGGKNIQYF | TGCGCCAGCAGCCTTGGACAGGGGGGGAAAAACATTCAGTACTTC